This T cell receptor beta chain comes out of a study of CD8+CD57+ T cells in acquired aplastic anemia (dated 2018 in TCRdb). Regarding the complete study: On average, sorted CD4+ and CD8+ cells yielded about 3 ug of extracted DNA, with a range of about 0.19 to 30 ug. Healthy donor samples averaged about 9.8 million reads for CD4+ and roughly 12 million for CD8+ cells. General conclusions and limits of the study: Roughly 30 CD8+ CDR3 sequences were shared between patients and controls but appeared highly expressed in patients and within their immunodominant clones. Between patients and healthy controls, no significant difference in CD8+ Simpson's diversity was found (P=0.060).

This clonotype was picked up many times. Its specific antigen is unknown. Per-base qualities were not stored, and no clone one base away is much larger. TCR repertoires of sorted CD4+ and CD8+ blood T cells from severe aplastic anemia patients and healthy subjects were deep-sequenced in the study. Ficoll-Paque density gradient centrifugation was used to isolate peripheral blood mononuclear cells. Before DNA extraction, CD4+ and CD8+ T cells were sorted with FACS or magnetic beads. Trimming takes 0 bases off V and 0 bases off J; junction bases not matched to a gene: 8. Including the terminal cysteine and phenylalanine, the CDR3 comprises 19 residues. The DNA shown is the 57-base CDR3, in frame from base 1. Via the germline V gene, CDR1 is LGHNA and CDR2 YNFKEQ. Genomic DNA was used as template for profiling of TCR beta VDJ combinations and CDR3 sequences. TCR repertoire sequencing was run on an Illumina HiSeq 2000. In the authors' own workflow: TRBV/TRBJ rearrangement plots, CDR3 size and DJ length profiles, and Simpson's diversity index were used to evaluate the repertoires. Whichever DNA sequence was most abundant in the deep sequencing data was defined as the immunodominant clone. CDR3 amino acid sequences were screened for sharing across subjects and compared with published repertoires and the VDJdb database. TCRdb reanalyzed the raw reads on its own, using fastp at Q25 for trimming and MiXCR for clone calling, and kept in-frame beta chains. Rows with a matching CDR3 protein are joined into one entry that keeps the most common DNA and genes. V and J calls and clone size were set by TCRdb, not the authors. Within this sample are around 150,000 distinct CDR3 sequences, with approximately 41% of them counted one time only. 8% to 9% of the sample is taken by the ten largest.

This TCR came from a human donor in good health, serving as a control. What was sequenced was sorted CD4+, CD8+, or CD8+CD57+ T cells (not recorded which) from PBMCs. Recombination connected TRBV4-2 to TRBJ2-7; TRBD2 aligns with 13 central bases. In nucleotides, the sequence is TGTGCCAGCAGCCAAGATGGAACTAGCGGGGGGGGAAGCTCCTACGAGCAGTACTTC. It is translated as CASSQDGTSGGGSSYEQYF.